These 8 T cell receptor beta chains share one sample of origin, sequenced in a study of cytomegalovirus exposure and HLA in healthy donors. Primers included in the PCR were 60 Vbeta and 13 Jbeta primers. Profiling relied on immunoSEQ multiplex PCR, and the TCRdb table lists in-frame clones only, not all of them. Recorded for this sample: some 72,000 clones. The sequenced sample consisted of PBMCs. Receptors were obtained from a man aged 25-45 years in good health and CMV-seronegative.

This chain joins TRBV9 and TRBJ2-1; 10 bases are a match to TRBD2. Trimming at V came to 1 base and at J to 4 bases, leaving 11 bases not matched to a gene. CDR1 SGDLS and CDR2 YYNGEE come from the germline V gene. The CDR3 has 18 residues. The CDR3 bases are TGTGCCAGCAGCGTAAGCCCTAGCGGGGGTTTAGGGTACAATGAGCAGTTCTTC. It is translated as CASSVSPSGGLGYNEQFF. Together with reference TRBV9 and TRBJ2-1, the CDR3 gives the full variable domain: DSGVTQTPKHLITATGQRVTLRCSPRSGDLSVYWYQQSLDQGLQFLIQYYNGEERAKGNILERFSAQQFPDLHSELNLSSLELGDSALYFCASSVSPSGGLGYNEQFFGPGTRLTVL.

The V call is TRBV10-2, the J call TRBJ1-5; 8 bases are a match to TRBD1. With 0 bases clipped from V and 2 bases from J, the junction kept 3 bases outside the gene matches. Germline V lookup: CDR1 WSHSY, CDR2 SAAADI. There are 16 residues in the CDR3. The CDR3 bases are TGCGCCAGCAGTGAGTCCGGACAGGGTCGCAATCAGCCCCAGCATTTT. Translation: CASSESGQGRNQPQHF.

This chain links TRBV27 with TRBJ1-6, with D possibly matching TRBD1 (5 bases). The CDR3 runs to 12 residues. V was shortened by 7 bases and J by 9 bases, with 10 bases between the two germline ends. The germline CDR1 and CDR2 sequences are MNHEY and SMNVEV (reference sequence). The CDR3 loop reads CASTPGGSPLHF. CDR3 bases: TGTGCCAGCACCCCGGGGGGTTCACCCCTCCACTTT.

CDR3 region: CASSPTGTGRYNEQFF. The CDR3 coding sequence is TGTGCCAGCAGCCCCACCGGGACAGGGAGATACAATGAGCAGTTCTTC. V and J are TRBV7-9 and TRBJ2-1, with 9 bases aligning to TRBD1. In germline, CDR1 is SEHNR, CDR2 FQNEAQ (reference sequence). The CDR3 loop spans 16 amino acids. Trimming at V came to 5 bases and at J to 4 bases, leaving 9 bases not matched to a gene.

The chain carries TRBV6-6 and TRBJ2-5, with 9 bases fitting TRBD1. V was clipped by 5 bases and J by 5 bases; unmatched bases: 3. Looked up from germline, CDR1 is MNHNY and CDR2 is SVGAGI (reference sequence). CDR3 length: 13 residues. DNA for the CDR3: TGTGCCAGCAGTCGACAGGGGGTCGAGACCCAGTACTTC. It translates to CASSRQGVETQYF.

The J gene is TRBJ2-7, the V gene TRBV29-1, with D perhaps TRBD2 (6 bases). Germline V CDR1 and CDR2: SQVTM, ANQGSEA. The CDR3 contains 14 residues. Trimming pared 0 bases from V and 12 bases from J, leaving 21 bases between. CDR3 bases: TGCAGCGTTGAAGATGGGAGGAAACCTGAACTTATGTACTTC. This sequence encodes CSVEDGRKPELMYF.

The chain has TRBV29-1 and TRBJ2-5; the match to TRBD2 covers 7 bases. The CDR3 is made up of 13 amino acids. The ends lost 3 bases at V and 5 bases at J; junction bases unmatched: 6. Per the germline V gene, CDR1 is SQVTM and CDR2 is ANQGSEA. CDR3: CSVEGGRGETQYF. In DNA, the CDR3 is TGCAGCGTTGAGGGGGGGAGGGGCGAGACCCAGTACTTC. Supplemented by reference TRBV29-1 and TRBJ2-5, the full variable domain reads SAVISQKPSRDICQRGTSLTIQCQVDSQVTMMFWYRQQPGQSLTLIATANQGSEATYESGFVIDKFPISRPNLTFSTLTVSNMSPEDSSIYLCSVEGGRGETQYFGPGTRLLVL.

The J gene is TRBJ2-3, the V gene TRBV11-2; tentatively, D is TRBD2 (5 bases). Germline V gives CDR1 SGHAT, CDR2 FQNNGV. V was clipped by 5 bases and J by 3 bases, with 18 bases between them. The CDR3 spans 16 residues. CDR3 sequence: CASSPREQRRTDTQYF. In nucleotides, the CDR3 is TGTGCCAGCAGCCCTAGGGAACAACGGAGGACAGATACGCAGTATTTT.